The rows below give T cell receptor beta chains drawn from one sample of a study of blood T cell repertoires in COVID-19. The data were produced by immunoSEQ multiplex PCR, yet TCRdb's version contains in-frame clones alone and is incomplete. The sample has about 56,000 clones, approximately 81% seen once; the top ten hold under 15%. Sequenced material: peripheral blood. Receptor source: an elderly woman with acute or convalescent COVID-19. CDR3s include the opening cysteine and the closing phenylalanine or tryptophan. The order of the fields is clone size, V gene, D gene, J gene, CDR3 DNA, CDR3 protein. The D gene is left open where the match is weak. Expanded clones are given a class, and other clones once, few, many or no size at all.

size: .
V: TRBV1
D: .
J: TRBJ1-4
DNA: TGCACCAGCAGCCGCCCGGGACTGAGGGAAAAACTGTTTTTT
CDR3: CTSSRPGLREKLFF

size: .
V: TRBV27
D: TRBD2
J: TRBJ2-7
DNA: TGTGCCAGCCGTCTAGCGGGGGGCTACGAGCAGTACTTC
CDR3: CASRLAGGYEQYF

size: .
V: TRBV25-1
D: .
J: TRBJ2-1
DNA: TGTGCCAGCAGTGATCAGGGTAGCAATGAGCAGTTCTTC
CDR3: CASSDQGSNEQFF

size: .
V: TRBV6-2/TRBV6-3
D: TRBD2
J: TRBJ2-5
DNA: TGTGCCAGCAGTACCCCCCCTTGGGGCGGGGGGACCCAAGAGACCCAGTACTTC
CDR3: CASSTPPWGGGTQETQYF

size: few
V: TRBV13
D: TRBD1
J: TRBJ1-5
DNA: TGTGCCAGCAGTTTACAGGGGGCAAATCAGCCCCAGCATTTT
CDR3: CASSLQGANQPQHF

size: .
V: TRBV5-1
D: TRBD2
J: TRBJ2-4
DNA: TGCGCCAGCAGCTTGGCGAGCGGGGGGGCCTTGGACATTCAGTACTTC
CDR3: CASSLASGGALDIQYF

size: .
V: TRBV7-2
D: TRBD1
J: TRBJ2-1
DNA: TGTGCCAGCAGCTTAGTGCAGGGGGCTTATGAGCAGTTCTTC
CDR3: CASSLVQGAYEQFF

size: .
V: TRBV11-3
D: TRBD1
J: TRBJ2-1
DNA: TGTGCCAGCAGCTTATCTAAGATCGGGACAGGGACGGCCGGTGAGCAGTTCTTC
CDR3: CASSLSKIGTGTAGEQFF

size: .
V: TRBV12-3/TRBV12-4
D: TRBD1
J: TRBJ2-7
DNA: TGTGCCAGCAGTACGGACAGGGCCTACGAGCAGTACTTC
CDR3: CASSTDRAYEQYF

size: .
V: TRBV20-1
D: .
J: TRBJ1-1
DNA: TGCAGTGCTAGTTCCAGCGCGATTCGAGAAGCTTTCTTT
CDR3: CSASSSAIREAFF

size: once
V: TRBV2
D: TRBD1
J: TRBJ1-6
DNA: TGTGCCAGCAGGGGACAGGATAATTCACCCCTCCACTTT
CDR3: CASRGQDNSPLHF

size: .
V: TRBV2
D: .
J: TRBJ1-1
DNA: TGTGCCAGCCGCCAAGAAACCCGTGAGTCTTTCTTT
CDR3: CASRQETRESFF

size: .
V: TRBV6-5
D: .
J: TRBJ1-1
DNA: TGTGCCAGCAGCCATAACACTGAAGCTTTCTTT
CDR3: CASSHNTEAFF

size: .
V: TRBV19
D: TRBD2
J: TRBJ2-7
DNA: TGTGCCAGTAGTCGGGGGGTCTCCTCCTACGAGCAGTACTTC
CDR3: CASSRGVSSYEQYF

size: .
V: TRBV6-5
D: .
J: TRBJ1-1
DNA: TGTGCCAGCAGTTTCCGGGGGTCGAGGGAAGCTTTCTTT
CDR3: CASSFRGSREAFF

size: .
V: TRBV12-5
D: .
J: TRBJ2-1
DNA: TGTGCTAGTGTGCTAAACGAGGGCTACAATGAGCAGTTCTTC
CDR3: CASVLNEGYNEQFF

size: .
V: TRBV2
D: .
J: TRBJ1-2
DNA: TGTGCCAGCAGGAACGCCGGGGTTGGCTACACCTTC
CDR3: CASRNAGVGYTF

size: .
V: TRBV19
D: .
J: TRBJ1-5
DNA: TGTGCCAGTAGTATTATTAAACCCCAGGGAGGCGATCAGCCCCAGCATTTT
CDR3: CASSIIKPQGGDQPQHF

size: .
V: TRBV6-5
D: .
J: TRBJ2-2
DNA: TGTGCCACCAAGTTGGGGGGTACCGGGGAGCTGTTTTTT
CDR3: CATKLGGTGELFF

size: .
V: TRBV5-5
D: .
J: TRBJ1-1
DNA: TGTGCCAGCTCCCCCTTAGCCGGGACGGGAGGTGAAGCTTTCTTT
CDR3: CASSPLAGTGGEAFF

size: .
V: TRBV5-4
D: .
J: TRBJ2-1
DNA: TGTGCCAGCAGCTTGGAACTGGCCTACAATGAGCAGTTCTTC
CDR3: CASSLELAYNEQFF

size: .
V: TRBV5-1
D: .
J: TRBJ2-2
DNA: TGCGCCAGCTGTCGCGGGGACACCGGGGAGCTGTTTTTT
CDR3: CASCRGDTGELFF

size: once
V: TRBV6-1
D: TRBD2
J: TRBJ2-1
DNA: TGTGCCAGCAGTGAAAACTGGGGAGGGAATGAGCAGTTCTTC
CDR3: CASSENWGGNEQFF

size: .
V: TRBV5-8
D: TRBD1
J: TRBJ1-6
DNA: TGTGCCAGCAGCTCGCGGACAGGTCTGGCTTCACCCCTCCACTTT
CDR3: CASSSRTGLASPLHF

size: .
V: TRBV3-1/TRBV3-2
D: .
J: TRBJ1-1
DNA: TGTGCCAGCAGCCAAGTGCAGGTCGGCCAGGCTGAAGCTTTCTTT
CDR3: CASSQVQVGQAEAFF

size: .
V: TRBV29-1
D: .
J: TRBJ1-1
DNA: TGCAGCGTTGAAGTGCAGTCCCTTTCGAACACTGAAGCTTTCTTT
CDR3: CSVEVQSLSNTEAFF

size: .
V: TRBV7-7
D: TRBD2
J: TRBJ2-7
DNA: TGTGCTAGCACCCCAACCGGGGCAGGGAGCGGGGTCTCCTACGAGCAGTACTTC
CDR3: CASTPTGAGSGVSYEQYF

size: .
V: TRBV6-5
D: .
J: TRBJ2-1
DNA: TGTGCCAGCAGAGGGTGGGGGGGCCTTGAGCAGTTCTTC
CDR3: CASRGWGGLEQFF

size: .
V: TRBV28
D: TRBD1
J: TRBJ2-7
DNA: TGTGCCAGCAGCCCCACGACAGGGGGCCAGATATTC
CDR3: CASSPTTGGQIF

size: .
V: TRBV7-7
D: .
J: TRBJ1-5
DNA: TGTGCTAGCAGCCGCGAATCCCCCCGGACAGCTATTCGGGGGCCCCAGCATTTT
CDR3: CASSRESPRTAIRGPQHF

size: .
V: TRBV19
D: .
J: TRBJ2-7
DNA: TGTGCCGGTAAACAGACGCCCTACGAGCAGTACTTC
CDR3: CAGKQTPYEQYF

size: .
V: TRBV7-8
D: .
J: TRBJ2-3
DNA: TGTGCCAGCAGCAAAGACTACCTCAGCACAGATACGCAGTATTTT
CDR3: CASSKDYLSTDTQYF

size: .
V: TRBV20-1
D: .
J: TRBJ1-5
DNA: TGCAGTGCTAGTAAAGGGAGGGAGCGGATAAGCAATCAGCCCCAGCATTTT
CDR3: CSASKGRERISNQPQHF

size: .
V: TRBV24-1
D: .
J: TRBJ2-7
DNA: TGTGCCACCAGTGATTTGCGGGAATATTCCTCCTACGAGCAGTACTTC
CDR3: CATSDLREYSSYEQYF

size: few
V: TRBV29-1
D: .
J: TRBJ1-3
DNA: TGCAGCGTTGACGCGGGGGGCAATGGAAACACCATATATTTT
CDR3: CSVDAGGNGNTIYF

size: .
V: TRBV7-8
D: .
J: TRBJ2-7
DNA: TGTGCCAGCAGCTCCAGGCCAGGACAGAGTACGAGGGAGCAGTACTTC
CDR3: CASSSRPGQSTREQYF

size: .
V: TRBV3-1/TRBV3-2
D: .
J: TRBJ1-6
DNA: TGTGCCAGCAGCCCGAGGTTCAACTCCTATAATTCACCCCTCCACTTT
CDR3: CASSPRFNSYNSPLHF

size: .
V: TRBV2
D: TRBD2
J: TRBJ2-3
DNA: TGTGCCAGCAGTCCAAAAGCGGGACTAAGCACAGATACGCAGTATTTT
CDR3: CASSPKAGLSTDTQYF

size: .
V: TRBV6-5
D: TRBD1
J: TRBJ2-1
DNA: TGTGCCAGCAGGTCGACAGGGGGCGCGATCAATGAGCAGTTCTTC
CDR3: CASRSTGGAINEQFF

size: .
V: TRBV30
D: TRBD1
J: TRBJ1-2
DNA: TGTGCCTGGAGTTACAGGGGGATAATCTATGGCTACACCTTC
CDR3: CAWSYRGIIYGYTF

size: .
V: TRBV6-5
D: .
J: TRBJ1-5
DNA: TGTGCCAGCAGCCGCTCCGCGGGGGCCGATCAGCCCCAGCATTTT
CDR3: CASSRSAGADQPQHF

size: .
V: TRBV19
D: TRBD1
J: TRBJ2-7
DNA: TGTGCCAGCCAGGGGGCCAGAGAGCAGTACTTC
CDR3: CASQGAREQYF

size: .
V: TRBV5-1
D: .
J: TRBJ1-5
DNA: TGCGCCAGCAGCTTGGGAGATCGAGCGGGGGGCAATCAGCCCCAGCATTTT
CDR3: CASSLGDRAGGNQPQHF

size: once
V: TRBV7-3
D: TRBD2
J: TRBJ2-7
DNA: TGTGCCAGCAGCTTTTCGGGACTAGCGAGGAACGAGCAGTACTTC
CDR3: CASSFSGLARNEQYF

size: .
V: TRBV5-1
D: TRBD1
J: TRBJ1-3
DNA: TGCGCCAGCAGCTTGCCGGGACAGGGCTCTGGAAACACCATATATTTT
CDR3: CASSLPGQGSGNTIYF

size: .
V: TRBV4-1
D: .
J: TRBJ2-3
DNA: TGCGCCAGCAGCCAAGTAGTGGTCCCAGATACGCAGTATTTT
CDR3: CASSQVVVPDTQYF

size: .
V: TRBV7-9
D: .
J: TRBJ2-5
DNA: TGTGCCAGCAGCTTAATTTCGGGAGCCTGGTTGAGGGAGACCCAGTACTTC
CDR3: CASSLISGAWLRETQYF

size: .
V: TRBV7-2
D: .
J: TRBJ2-7
DNA: TGTGCCAGCAGCCTGGGTCTAACTAGTCCCGAGCAGTACTTC
CDR3: CASSLGLTSPEQYF

size: .
V: TRBV5-1
D: TRBD2
J: TRBJ2-3
DNA: TGCGCCAGCAGCTTGAGCGGGGGAGGAGATACGCAGTATTTT
CDR3: CASSLSGGGDTQYF